This T cell receptor beta chain was obtained from a study of cytomegalovirus exposure and HLA in healthy donors (dated by TCRdb to the late 2010s). Notes on the research overall: An earlier analysis of some 600 of the donors reported 276 Gb of sequence data and about 120 million unique TCR beta sequences obtained from about 179 million T cells. To predict cytomegalovirus infection status, the study brought together high-throughput TCR immunosequencing, statistical association of individual TCRs with disease status, and machine learning. The later analysis used no new phenotypic data to find candidate immune exposures, relying instead on TCR beta sequences and their occurrence across donors. Genome-wide SNP genotypes for about three fifths of the roughly 670 donors were used in a later genetic analysis, which treated that subset as a discovery cohort. All discovery cohort repertoires had been generated on a single sequencing platform. Among the roughly 400 genotyped donors, around 81% belonged to the genetic ancestry cluster associated with self-reported Caucasian donors. The number of donors typed differed by locus, with roughly 629-640 for A, B, C, DRB1 and DQB1, over 500 for DQA1, some 570 for DPA1, and some 450 for DPB1. Alongside the repertoire data, information on donor age, sex, ethnicity and CMV serostatus was compiled. An early release covering over 500 HLA-typed donors comprised approximately 300 gigabases of sequencing data and 65 million to 100 million unique TCR sequences. To study patterns of TCR occurrence, a later analysis re-analyzed previously published TCR beta repertoires from hundreds of donors and added high-resolution HLA genotyping. The study profiled the T cell repertoires of more than 500 subjects by immunosequencing and related them to cytomegalovirus serostatus. HLA typing included class I and class II loci at four-digit resolution. The study was designed to test whether signatures of past pathogen exposure could be identified by cataloging public T cell receptors. In addition to the first cohort of roughly 700 subjects, a separate validation cohort of 130 or so different subjects was used. Five DR-DQ haplotypes were treated as single units for association and clustering because of strong linkage in the cohort. Among 398 genotyped donors of the cohort, an average of approximately 240,000 unique TCR beta nucleotide sequences was sequenced per donor, of which roughly 18% were non-productive. To decide whether each TCR beta V gene segment behaved as functional or pseudogenic, an earlier analysis of some 600 of the donors relied on high-throughput TCR beta sequencing. General study outcomes and caveats: Most TCR sequences were observed very rarely across donors, whereas some public TCRs were present in many individuals. In the study, 150 to 200 TCR beta chains were listed as associated with cytomegalovirus. Because counts were too low, about 18 rarely observed V segments, including chromosome 9 orphons, were left out of the earlier analysis of 500 to 750 of the donors. In a later genetic analysis, fewer N-insertions in productive TCRs were reported among donors in an Asian-associated ancestry cluster than the roughly 700-donor mean. Linkage disequilibrium might explain the correlated functional status among segregating V segments, but an unknown experimental factor could not be excluded. In a later analysis, the rate of TCR association differed among HLA loci, with DRB1 alleles having the most associated TCRs and HLA-C alleles having the fewest. In a later analysis, most CMV-associated TCR beta chains were found to appear HLA-restricted, with HLA associations seemingly driven largely by CMV exposure. The authors suggested that the approach could potentially be generalized to other disease states and immunological phenotypes. In vitro tests confirmed that three of the cytomegalovirus-associated TCR beta chains recognize cytomegalovirus antigens. When HLA alleles, especially DR and DQ, strongly co-occurred, TCR associations were difficult to assign to individual alleles. Broadly in line with IMGT annotations, most TCR beta V segments showed up in productive rearrangements about 87% or about 30% of the time in an earlier analysis of several hundred of the donors. A further reported finding was that TCR beta sequences accurately predicted the HLA-A and HLA-B alleles for most subjects in the first cohort. In a later analysis, HLA-associated TCR beta chains showed more clonal expansion and lower generation probabilities than non-associated chains that were equally common. In a later genetic analysis, a missense DCLRE1C variant was associated with V-gene and J-gene trimming of TCR beta chains, and the association was replicated in an independent cohort. In a later analysis, several top co-occurrence clusters were reported to appear linked to parvovirus B19, influenza, CMV and Epstein-Barr virus. The presence/absence analyses assumed that sequencing depth was roughly uniform across donors, and that assumption may not be true. The only immune exposure information available for the cohort was CMV serostatus. In this cohort, only TCR beta chains were sequenced, and detectable features were limited by the absence of alpha or paired-chain data. Because some donors lacked HLA typing at each locus, the association tests relied only on the typed subset. Some IMGT-functional V segments, including TRBV6-2 and TRBV6-3, could not be distinguished by the 87-base-pair reads and were therefore excluded. The sequencing pipeline was judged likely to have produced a cluster of highly shared sequence variants as a technical artifact. At a false discovery rate of 0.05, a later analysis linked 16,951 TCR beta sequences to specific HLA alleles. The classifier was reported to diagnose cytomegalovirus status with high specificity and sensitivity in both the original and validation cohorts.

The library was generated by the immunoSEQ multiplex PCR assay. For the multiplex PCR, a mixture combining 60 forward primers for TCR Vbeta segments and 13 reverse primers for TCR Jbeta segments was used. Amplification of the CDR3 region of rearranged TCR beta genes was performed with a multiplex PCR assay on genomic DNA. The amplified TCR beta libraries were sequenced on the Illumina HiSeq System as 87-base-pair reads. The published analysis was carried out like this. A later analysis counted 65 million to 90 million unique TCR beta chains across the 650 to 800 repertoires, and some 11 million of these chains were shared by at least two donors. To remove PCR and sequencing errors, raw reads were error-corrected and collapsed into unique sequences using a nearest-neighbor algorithm that merged closely related sequences. CDR3 sequences were aligned to IMGT reference sequences to assign V, D and J gene segments. For a sequence to be retained, at least a six-nucleotide match to both a V gene segment and a J gene segment was required. Rearrangements were called productive when the CDR3 lacked stop codons and stayed in frame with V and J; all others were non-productive. Following IMGT convention, CDR3 was defined as the stretch from the second conserved V-encoded cysteine up to the conserved J-encoded phenylalanine. The earlier analysis of some 540 of the donors excluded any sequence lacking an unambiguous match to a single V gene segment. An earlier analysis of 587 of the donors called V segments functional above 56.7% productive rearrangements and segregating when the between-donor standard deviation exceeded 5%. To diagnose cytomegalovirus status from the catalog of TCR beta chain sequences, a statistical classification framework was built. V and J gene assignment, in a later analysis, came from comparing TCR nucleotide sequences with IMGT/GENE-DB human TR gene sequences. A later analysis assigned CDR3 sequences and most-parsimonious VDJ recombination scenarios with the TCRdist pipeline. In a later analysis, each TCR beta chain was defined by its CDR3 amino acid sequence together with its V-gene family, and reads lacking a unique V-gene family were excluded. In a later analysis, approximately 590 highly shared, low-generation-probability nucleotide sequences were removed to address suspected cross-contamination and a sequencing artifact. In a later analysis, a clonal expansion index was calculated for each public chain from normalized within-repertoire ranks of inferred template counts. In a later analysis, generation probabilities were computed using a VDJ recombination model fitted to out-of-frame rearrangements, and the results were checked against IGoR. In a later analysis, TCR-TCR, TCR-HLA and TCR-CMV co-occurrence was scored with hypergeometric tests, and a repertoire-size bias correction was applied to TCR pairs. False discovery rates were estimated in a later analysis by permuting HLA or CMV assignments 20 times. In a later analysis, co-occurring TCRs were grouped using DBSCAN, and TCRdist sequence similarity was added for clustering within HLA-allele-positive subsets. For co-occurrence clustering, repertoires with fewer than 30,000 or more than 120,000 public chains were excluded, along with five or six repertoires with anomalous nucleotide sharing. This is the immuneACCESS table as TCRdb keeps it, with only in-frame sequences that have V and J called. A part of the clones is gone; compared with another copy, unresolved V genes explain less than half, and the rest is unexplained. The V and J calls and the clone size are those of that table, but D and trimming were determined from the DNA. For this sample there are 130,000 to 150,000 clones; around 76% appear just once. Less than 3.5% of the sample belongs to the ten largest clones.

In total, about 650 healthy bone marrow donors made up the cohort. Cohort members were all nominally healthy when sampled, although unrecorded immune exposures were likely present. The donor tested CMV seronegative, placing the donor among the approximately 360 seronegative members of the cohort. A peripheral blood sample was collected from each donor, and TCR beta sequencing was performed on peripheral blood mononuclear cells. The Qiagen DNeasy Blood Extraction Kit was used to extract genomic DNA from the blood cell samples. As to this clone: The clone's antigen remains unknown. It has no much larger one-base neighbor in the sample; base qualities were not kept.

The junction shows trimming of 4 bases on V and 6 bases on J, and the gene matches do not reach 9 bases of it. The germline V gene yields SGHAT for CDR1 and FQNNGV for CDR2. Including the terminal cysteine and phenylalanine, the CDR3 comprises 15 residues. CDR3 DNA is the only sequence kept; it has 45 bases, read in frame from the first base. The sample was PBMCs. The chain uses TRBV11-2 and TRBJ2-7; 10 bases in the middle match TRBD2. The TCR sequence derives from a male donor in good health and CMV-seronegative. DNA sequence: TGTGCCAGCAGCTCACCCCGAGCGGGAGGGCCCGAGCAGTACTTC. It is translated as CASSSPRAGGPEQYF.